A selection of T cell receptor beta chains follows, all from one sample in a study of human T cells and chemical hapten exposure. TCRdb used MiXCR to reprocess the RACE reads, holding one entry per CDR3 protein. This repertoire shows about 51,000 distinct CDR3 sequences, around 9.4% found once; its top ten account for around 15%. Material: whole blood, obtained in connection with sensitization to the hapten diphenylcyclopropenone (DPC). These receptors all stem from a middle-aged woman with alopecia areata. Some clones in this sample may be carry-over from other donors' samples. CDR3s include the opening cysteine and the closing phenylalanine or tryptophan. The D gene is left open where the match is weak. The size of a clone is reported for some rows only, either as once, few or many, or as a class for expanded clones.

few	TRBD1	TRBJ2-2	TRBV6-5	TGTGCCAGCACCCGACAGGGTGGCACCGGGGAGCTGTTTTTT	CASTRQGGTGELFF
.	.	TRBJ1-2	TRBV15	TGTGCCACCAGCAGAGGGAGGGAGGACTATGGCTACACCTTC	CATSRGREDYGYTF
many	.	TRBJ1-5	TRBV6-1	TGTGCCAGCAGTGAACAGCATCAGCCCCAGCATTTT	CASSEQHQPQHF
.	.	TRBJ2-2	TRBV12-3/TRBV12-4	TGTGCCAGCAGTTTTTCGTCGGGGAGCACCGGGGAGCTGTTTTTT	CASSFSSGSTGELFF
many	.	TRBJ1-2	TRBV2	TGTGCCAGCAGTACCGGGGGCTACACCTTC	CASSTGGYTF
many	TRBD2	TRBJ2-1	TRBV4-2	TGTGCCAGCAGCCAAGGGCGTGGTAAGCGGGGGCCCCGCGGTGAGCAGTTCTTC	CASSQGRGKRGPRGEQFF
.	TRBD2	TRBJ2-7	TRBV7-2	TGTGCCAGCAGCTGGGCGGGACTAGCAGCCGAGCAGTACTTC	CASSWAGLAAEQYF
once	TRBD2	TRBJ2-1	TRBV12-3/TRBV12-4	TGTGCCAGCAGTTTAGCTCGACTAGCGGGGGGCGTAGGGAGTGAGCAGTTCTTC	CASSLARLAGGVGSEQFF
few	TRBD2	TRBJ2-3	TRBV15	TGTGCCACCAGCAGAAGCGGGGGGACCACAGATACGCAGTATTTT	CATSRSGGTTDTQYF
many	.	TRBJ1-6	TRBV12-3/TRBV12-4	TGTGCCAGCAGTACTAGAGAAAATTCACCCCTCCACTTT	CASSTRENSPLHF
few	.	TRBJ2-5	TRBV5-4	TGCCGCCCGGGTCGTTTAGGAGAACAAGAGACCCAGTACTTC	CRPGRLGEQETQYF
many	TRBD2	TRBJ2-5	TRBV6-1	TGTGCCAGCAGTTCCTTAGCGGGGGGCCGGGAGACCCAGTACTTC	CASSSLAGGRETQYF
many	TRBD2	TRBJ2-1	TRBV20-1	TGCAGTGCTAGCCCTATTGCGGGGGGCAGGGGCAATGAGCAGTTCTTC	CSASPIAGGRGNEQFF
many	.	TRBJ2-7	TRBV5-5	TGTGCCAGCAGCTTGGAAGTAAGGACTGGGCGGTACGAGCAGTACTTC	CASSLEVRTGRYEQYF
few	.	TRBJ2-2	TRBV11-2	TGTGCCAGCAGCTTGAACAGGGACACCGGGGAGCTGTTTTTT	CASSLNRDTGELFF
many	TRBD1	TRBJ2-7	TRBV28	TGTGCCAGCAGTACCGGGACAGGCCCGTACGAGCAGTACTTC	CASSTGTGPYEQYF
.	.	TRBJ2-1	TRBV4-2	TGTGCCAGCAGCCAAGATCTTGGTAGCCCGAGACCAGACTCCTACAATGAGCAGTTCTTC	CASSQDLGSPRPDSYNEQFF
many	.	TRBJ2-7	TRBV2	TGTGCCAGTCGACGGTCCTACGAGCAGTACTTC	CASRRSYEQYF
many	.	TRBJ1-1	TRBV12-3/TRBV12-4	TGTGCCAGCAGTTTAGCGCACAGGGTGCGCACTGAAGCTTTCTTT	CASSLAHRVRTEAFF
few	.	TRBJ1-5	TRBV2	TGTGCCAGCTCATACAGTCGGAATCAGCCCCAGCATTTT	CASSYSRNQPQHF
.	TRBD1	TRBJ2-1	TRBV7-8	TGTGCCAGCAGCTCACCGGGACAGGGGGCGCTTACTGAGCAGTTCTTC	CASSSPGQGALTEQFF
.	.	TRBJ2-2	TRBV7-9	TGTGCCAGCAGCGCCCGGGCCTCCCCCCGAGGGGACACCGGGGAGCTGTTTTTT	CASSARASPRGDTGELFF
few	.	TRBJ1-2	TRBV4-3	TGCGCCAGCAGCCAAGGGCGCAGGGACTTAGATGGCTACACCTTC	CASSQGRRDLDGYTF
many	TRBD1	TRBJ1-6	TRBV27	TGTGCCAGCACCCTAAGACTGACAGGGTTTGGTAATTCACCCCTCCACTTT	CASTLRLTGFGNSPLHF
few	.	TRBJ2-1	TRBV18	TGTGCCAGCTCACCAAGGGGTGGTAATGAGCAGTTCTTC	CASSPRGGNEQFF
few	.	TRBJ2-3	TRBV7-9	TGTGCCAGCAGCTTAGTGCTCGGGGAGGCAGATACGCAGTATTTT	CASSLVLGEADTQYF
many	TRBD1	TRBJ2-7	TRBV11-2	TGTGCCAGCAGCTTACGAGATGGGCGACAGGGGCGCACCTACGAGCAGTACTTC	CASSLRDGRQGRTYEQYF
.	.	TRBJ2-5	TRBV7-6	TGTGCCAGCAGCGAACCCCAAGAGACCCAGTACTTC	CASSEPQETQYF
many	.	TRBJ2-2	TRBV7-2	TGTGCCAGCATAAAAGGGGGTTACACCGGGGAGCTGTTTTTT	CASIKGGYTGELFF
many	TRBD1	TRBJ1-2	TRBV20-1	TGCAGTGCTAGAGATCAGGGACAGGGTGTTTGGGGCTACACCTTC	CSARDQGQGVWGYTF
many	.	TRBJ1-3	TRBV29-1	TGCAGCGTTGAATTTCCAGCTCCAAGCTCTGGAAACACCATATATTTT	CSVEFPAPSSGNTIYF
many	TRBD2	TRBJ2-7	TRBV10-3	TGTGCCATCAGTGAGTCTAGCGGGGGCGAGCAGTACTTC	CAISESSGGEQYF
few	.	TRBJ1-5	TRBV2	TGTGCCAGCAGTGAACAGGGAGGGGGGAGCAATCAGCCCCAGCATTTT	CASSEQGGGSNQPQHF
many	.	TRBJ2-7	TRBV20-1	TGCAGTGCTAGAGCTCCCTCGGGGTACGAGCAGTACTTC	CSARAPSGYEQYF
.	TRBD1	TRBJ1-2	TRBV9	TGTGCCAGCAGCGCACAGGGGGCATATGGCTACACCTTC	CASSAQGAYGYTF
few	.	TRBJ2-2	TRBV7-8	TGTGCCAGCAGCTCCCTTAAGGGGTGGAGAAACACCGGGGAGCTGTTTTTT	CASSSLKGWRNTGELFF
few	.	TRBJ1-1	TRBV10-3	TGTGCCATCAGTGAGCCCGCCGGGACGTCGAGAACTGAAGCTTTCTTT	CAISEPAGTSRTEAFF
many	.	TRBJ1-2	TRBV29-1	TGCAGCGATGAACCGTTTAACTATGGCTACACCTTC	CSDEPFNYGYTF
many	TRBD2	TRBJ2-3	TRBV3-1	TGTGCCAGCAGCCCATGGTCAGGGACTAGCGGGGGGACTATCACAGATACGCAGTATTTT	CASSPWSGTSGGTITDTQYF
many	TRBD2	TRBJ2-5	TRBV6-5	TGTGCCAGCAGTTTAGAAAGCGGGGGAAGTTTTAGGCAAGAGACCCAGTACTTC	CASSLESGGSFRQETQYF
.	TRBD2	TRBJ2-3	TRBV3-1	TGTGCCAGCAGCCAAGATTGGACTAGCGGGGGAGATACGCAGTATTTT	CASSQDWTSGGDTQYF
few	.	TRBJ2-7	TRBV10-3	TGTGCTAACTCTAGATCCTCTAACGAGCAGTACTTC	CANSRSSNEQYF
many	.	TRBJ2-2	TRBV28	TGTGCCAGCAGTTTAGCAGGGTACACCGGGGAGCTGTTTTTT	CASSLAGYTGELFF
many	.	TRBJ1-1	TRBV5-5	TGTGCCAGCATGCGCGCGGGTAACACTGAAGCTTTCTTT	CASMRAGNTEAFF
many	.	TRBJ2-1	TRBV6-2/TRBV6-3	TGTGCCAGCAGTTCGCTTACCGGGACGATGGGCAAAGAGCAGTTCTTC	CASSSLTGTMGKEQFF
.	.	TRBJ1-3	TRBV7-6	TGTGCCAGCAGCTCCCGGGGGGGCAGGGCGCCCTCTGGAAACACCATATATTTT	CASSSRGGRAPSGNTIYF
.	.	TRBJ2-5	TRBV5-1	TGCGCCAGCAGCCCCGCGGAAGGAGGGTTGAGAGAGACCCAGTACTTC	CASSPAEGGLRETQYF
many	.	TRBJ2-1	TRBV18	TGTGCCAGCTCACCAAGAGGAGGGAACAATGAGCAGTTCTTC	CASSPRGGNNEQFF
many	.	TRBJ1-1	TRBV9	TGTGCCAGCAGCGTAGAGGGACATTCGACTGAAGCTTTCTTT	CASSVEGHSTEAFF
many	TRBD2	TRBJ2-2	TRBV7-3	TGTGCCAGCAGCTCCGGGACTACGACCACCGGGGAGCTGTTTTTT	CASSSGTTTTGELFF
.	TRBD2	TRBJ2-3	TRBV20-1	TGCAGTGCTAGAGATCCCACTAGCGGGGACTACACAGATACGCAGTATTTT	CSARDPTSGDYTDTQYF
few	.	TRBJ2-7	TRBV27	TGTGCCAGCAGTTCCCCCCGAGGCCCTCTAACCTACGAGCAGTACTTC	CASSSPRGPLTYEQYF
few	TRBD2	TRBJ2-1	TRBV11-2	TGTGTCAGCAGCTTAGACGGTGTGCGAGCGGGGGGACTCTACAATGAGCAGTTCTTC	CVSSLDGVRAGGLYNEQFF